One sample yielded the 25 T cell receptor beta chains listed below, sequenced in a study of blood T cell repertoires in COVID-19. TCRdb keeps only in-frame clones here, not all; method: immunoSEQ multiplex PCR. The profile shows a few hundred thousand clones, approximately 86% of them singletons. The sequenced sample was peripheral blood. Receptor source: a human donor in a cohort sampled during active COVID-19.

V is TRBV5-1 and J is TRBJ2-6; D not resolved. The CDR3 has 18 residues. The ends were cut back, 6 bases at V and 0 bases at J, with 19 bases in the middle. The germline gives CDR1 SGHRS, CDR2 YFSETQ. The CDR3 region is CASTISSDISSGANVLTF. The DNA for the CDR3 is TGCGCCAGCACGATTAGCAGTGATATAAGCTCTGGGGCCAACGTCCTGACTTTC.

This chain uses TRBV28 with TRBJ2-7, with 9 bases matching TRBD1. V dropped 8 bases and J dropped 5; count of bases not matched to a gene: 10. Germline CDR1 is MDHEN and CDR2 is SYDVKM. This CDR3 has 14 residues. The CDR3, as DNA: TGTGCCAGCGCCGACAGGGGGGTCAAGAACGAGCAGTACTTC. This sequence encodes CASADRGVKNEQYF.

This clone was detected once. This rearrangement joins TRBV18 to TRBJ1-1; tentatively, D is TRBD1 (5 bases). The CDR3 extends over 15 amino acids. V lost 0 bases and J 0 bases, leaving 8 bases between the germline ends. Germline CDR1 reads KGHSH; CDR2 reads LQKENI. CDR3 DNA: TGTGCCAGCTCACCACCGGGGGGACTGAACACTGAAGCTTTCTTT. It translates to CASSPPGGLNTEAFF.

The DNA for the CDR3 is TGTGCCTGGAGTGTACAGGGTTCGGGGAATGAAAAACTGTTTTTT. Amino acids: CAWSVQGSGNEKLFF. This chain joins TRBV30 and TRBJ1-4; a weak D match, TRBD1 (6 bases). Germline CDR1 and CDR2: GTSNPN and SVGIG (reference sequence). CDR3 length: 15 amino acids. V was shortened by 0 bases and J by 5 bases, with 13 bases between the two germline ends.

The chain uses TRBV20-1 and TRBJ2-5; TRBD1 is a possible D gene (7 bases). The germline V and J ends were trimmed by 3 bases and 4 bases, with 21 bases remaining between them. The CDR3 has 16 residues. Germline V lookup: CDR1 DFQATT, CDR2 SNEGSKA (reference sequence). The CDR3 DNA reads TGCAGTGCTAGTTCAGGGGGGATTGGCAGTGGAGAGACCCAGTACTTC. The encoded protein is CSASSGGIGSGETQYF.

A note on this clone: Mismatch with germline at one junction end may stem from a read error. V is TRBV7-7 and J is TRBJ2-6; D unresolved. The germline V gene encodes CDR1 SSHAT and CDR2 FNYEAQ (reference sequence). CDR3 length: 17 amino acids. CDR3 residues: CASSPLPRVTGANVLTF. For the CDR3, the DNA is TGTGCTAGCAGCCCGCTCCCCCGGGTTACTGGGGCCAACGTCCTGACTTTC. The full variable domain, in which reference TRBV7-7 and TRBJ2-6 provide the parts outside the CDR3, is GAGVSQSPRYKVTKRGQDVTLRCDPISSHATLYWYQQALGQGPEFLTYFNYEAQPDKSGLPSDRFSAERPEGSISTLTIQRTEQRDSAMYRCASSPLPRVTGANVLTFGAGSRLTVL.

The chain has TRBV30 and TRBJ1-5, with a possible D match to TRBD1 (5 bases). V shed 8 bases and J shed 5 bases, with 16 bases lying between them. The CDR3 totals 13 residues. Per the germline V gene, CDR1 is GTSNPN and CDR2 is SVGIG (reference sequence). The CDR3 nucleotides are TGTGCCGCAGGGTGGGGGGAGTATCAGCCCCAGCATTTT. Residues: CAAGWGEYQPQHF.

As to this clone: One end of the junction does not line up with germline, which may come from a read error. This chain uses TRBV6-9 with TRBJ2-7; D not resolved. CDR3 length: 11 amino acids. Germline CDR1 is MNHGY and CDR2 is SVAAGI. The CDR3 loop reads CASSLPPQLPF. The DNA for the CDR3 is TGTGCCAGCAGTTTACCGCCCCAACTTCCTTTC.

This rearrangement joins TRBV5-4 to TRBJ2-5; tentatively, D is TRBD1 (6 bases). The germline gives CDR1 SGHNT, CDR2 YYREEE (reference sequence). The CDR3 covers 15 residues. V lost 4 bases and J lost 5, with 18 bases in between. CDR3 sequence (DNA): TGTGCCAGCAGCCCGGACTCAGGGGCGGGTGAGACCCAGTACTTC. Protein product: CASSPDSGAGETQYF.

This chain connects TRBV7-6 to TRBJ2-3; possible D gene TRBD1, 5 bases. The V gene lost 5 bases and the J gene lost 0 bases, with 15 bases spanning the gap. There are 16 residues in the CDR3. Germline V lookup: CDR1 SGHVS, CDR2 FNYEAQ. In DNA form, the CDR3 reads TGTGCCAGCAGCCCTAGGGGCGGAACCAGCACAGATACGCAGTATTTT. Its translation is CASSPRGGTSTDTQYF.

V is TRBV11-1 and J is TRBJ2-5; a possible D gene is TRBD2 (5 bases). The CDR3 has 14 amino acids. Germline V gene lookup returns CDR1 SGHAT and CDR2 FQDESV (reference sequence). V gave up 2 bases and J gave up 7 bases, with 14 bases separating them. The CDR3 protein is CASSLLEGSGTQYF. CDR3 nucleotide sequence: TGTGCCAGCAGCTTATTAGAGGGCTCAGGGACCCAGTACTTC.

This clone has a single count. The V and J genes are TRBV19 and TRBJ2-3; 7 bases are shared with TRBD2. V shed 7 bases and J 6 bases; nucleotides not matched to a gene: 7. The CDR3 is made up of 13 amino acids. Germline V gene sequence: CDR1 LNHDA, CDR2 SQIVND (reference sequence). CDR3 sequence (DNA): TGTGCCAGTAATCCGAGGCGGGAGGATACGCAGTATTTT. This translates into CASNPRREDTQYF.

This chain uses TRBV9 with TRBJ2-1, with TRBD1 as a possible D gene (5 bases). This CDR3 has 13 residues. V lost 0 bases, J lost 5 bases, and 6 bases lay in between. Germline CDR1 is SGDLS and CDR2 is YYNGEE. In DNA, the CDR3 is TGTGCCAGCAGCGTAGAAGGGGACAATGAGCAGTTCTTC. Protein product: CASSVEGDNEQFF.

This sequence joins TRBV18 and TRBJ2-1; 11 nucleotides agree with TRBD1. V trimming: 5 bases; J trimming: 8 bases; junction bases outside the gene matches: 8. Germline V gives CDR1 KGHSH, CDR2 LQKENI. The CDR3 is 15 residues long. The CDR3 sequence: CASSSGTGGRHEQFF. The CDR3 bases are TGTGCCAGCTCATCCGGGACAGGGGGTAGGCATGAGCAGTTCTTC.

The rearrangement joins TRBV11-2 to TRBJ1-6, with TRBD1 matching over 8 bases. In germline, CDR1 is SGHAT, CDR2 FQNNGV. J was trimmed by 6 bases and V by 1 base; bases with no gene match: 2. The CDR3 loop spans 15 amino acids. For the CDR3, the DNA is TGTGCCAGCAGCTTAGCTACAGGGGGTAATTCACCCCTCCACTTT. It translates to CASSLATGGNSPLHF.

The CDR3 DNA reads TGTGCCTGGAGTCCACAGGACGCCGTGGCGCAGTATTTT. This translates into CAWSPQDAVAQYF. The chain couples TRBV30 to TRBJ2-3; possibly TRBD1 for D (5 bases). Trimming shortened V by 2 bases and J by 10 bases, and 16 bases separated the two germline ends. The CDR3 runs 13 residues. Per germline, CDR1 GTSNPN and CDR2 SVGIG (reference sequence).

V and J are TRBV7-2 and TRBJ2-3; tentatively, D is TRBD2 (5 bases). Germline CDR1 and CDR2: SGHTA and FQGNSA. V lost 1 base and J lost 3, with 11 bases in between. This CDR3 is 15 amino acids long. In nucleotides, the CDR3 is TGTGCCAGCAGCTTAGAAGGCGGGCGGACAGATACGCAGTATTTT. Translation: CASSLEGGRTDTQYF. The complete variable domain, with remaining parts taken from reference TRBV7-2 and TRBJ2-3, reads GAGVSQSPSNKVTEKGKDVELRCDPISGHTALYWYRQSLGQGLEFLIYFQGNSAPDKSGLPSDRFSAERTGGSVSTLTIQRTQQEDSAVYLCASSLEGGRTDTQYFGPGTRLTVL.

The count of this clone is one. The chain links TRBV4-2 to TRBJ1-1, with a weak D call TRBD1 (5 bases). The germline CDR1 and CDR2 sequences are LGHNA and YNFKEQ. V was shortened by 0 bases and J by 0 bases, with 8 bases between the two germline ends. The CDR3 totals 15 residues. CDR3 amino acids: CASSQDGDLNTEAFF. The CDR3 nucleotides read TGTGCCAGCAGCCAAGACGGGGACTTGAACACTGAAGCTTTCTTT.

DNA for the CDR3: TGTGCCAGCAGTGAGGGACAGGGACGAGATACGCAGTATTTT. Its translation is CASSEGQGRDTQYF. The V gene is TRBV6-4, the J gene TRBJ2-3, with 9 bases matching TRBD1. The germline V gene encodes CDR1 MRHNA and CDR2 SNTAGT. Trimming removed 3 bases from V and 5 bases from J; junction bases left unmatched: 3. This CDR3 has 14 residues.

The V and J genes are TRBV5-4 and TRBJ1-1; D is possibly TRBD1 (5 bases). The length of the CDR3 is 14 residues. CDR1 and CDR2 from the germline V gene are SGHNT and YYREEE (reference sequence). Trimming left V 1 base short and J 4 bases short, with 11 bases between. CDR3 loop: CASSLLGVGTEAFF. The CDR3 DNA reads TGTGCCAGCAGCTTGTTAGGGGTGGGCACTGAAGCTTTCTTT.

This chain connects TRBV2 to TRBJ1-5; TRBD1 matches at 8 bases. The CDR3 has 13 amino acids. The V and J ends lost 6 bases and 7 bases, in that order; junction bases with no gene match: 5. In germline, CDR1 is SNHLY, CDR2 FYNNEI. The CDR3 coding sequence is TGTGCCAGCAGCGGACAGGGAGAACAGCCCCAGCATTTT. Protein: CASSGQGEQPQHF.

This chain links TRBV7-6 with TRBJ2-5, with TRBD1 identical over 7 bases. After removal of 5 bases from V and 4 bases from J, the junction contained 4 bases not matched to a gene. The CDR3 has 13 residues. Germline CDR1 reads SGHVS; CDR2 reads FNYEAQ. The CDR3 reads CASSRGHRETQYF. The CDR3 bases are TGTGCCAGCAGCAGGGGGCATAGAGAGACCCAGTACTTC. The variable domain in full, with the rest retrieved from reference TRBV7-6 and TRBJ2-5, is GAGVSQSPRYKVTKRGQDVALRCDPISGHVSLYWYRQALGQGPEFLTYFNYEAQQDKSGLPNDRFSAERPEGSISTLTIQRTEQRDSAMYRCASSRGHRETQYFGPGTRLLVL.

The genes are TRBV7-6 and TRBJ1-1; TRBD1 matches at 8 bases. The germline gives CDR1 SGHVS, CDR2 FNYEAQ. The CDR3 extends over 17 amino acids. The V and J ends lost 3 bases and 0 bases, in that order; junction bases with no gene match: 9. CDR3 protein: CASSFQAVRGLNTEAFF. In DNA form, the CDR3 reads TGTGCCAGCAGCTTCCAAGCCGTCAGGGGGCTGAACACTGAAGCTTTCTTT.

This clone was seen once. The chain joins TRBV4-1 to TRBJ1-1; TRBD1 matches 9 bases. The V segment lost 3 bases and the J segment 0 bases; nucleotides outside the gene matches: 2. This CDR3 comprises 15 residues. Germline lookup yields CDR1 MGHRA and CDR2 YSYEKL. CDR3 residues: CASSQWTGVNTEAFF. The CDR3 nucleotides are TGCGCCAGCAGCCAGTGGACAGGGGTGAACACTGAAGCTTTCTTT.

The genes are TRBV9 and TRBJ2-7, with 9 bases that match TRBD2. The CDR3 spans 14 residues. CDR1 SGDLS and CDR2 YYNGEE come from the germline V gene. With 5 bases clipped from V and 5 bases from J, the junction kept 8 bases outside the gene matches. The CDR3 DNA is TGTGCCAGCAGTCCGGGACTAGCCGTCCACGAGCAGTACTTC. This sequence encodes CASSPGLAVHEQYF.